This T cell receptor (beta chain) was obtained from a study of cytomegalovirus exposure and HLA in healthy donors. In its sample, this clone was seen once. Its cognate antigen is unknown. These donors, healthy bone marrow donors, were studied. General study points: In a later analysis, CMV-associated beta chains were mostly HLA-associated, it appeared. It was likely that a cluster of highly shared sequence variants was a sequencing artifact.

60 Vbeta and 13 Jbeta primers were used in PCR. Only in-frame clones appear in the TCRdb table, and some are missing; sequencing was by immunoSEQ multiplex PCR. The sample has roughly 100,000 clones, over 65% seen once. This clonotype was sampled from a woman aged 18-35 years in good health and CMV-seropositive. Material: PBMCs.

CDR3 DNA sequence: TGTGCCAGCTCACCAACCACAGCAGAGACCCAGTACTTC. This gives the protein CASSPTTAETQYF. This chain links TRBV18 with TRBJ2-5; no firm D call. Trimming pared 2 bases from V and 4 bases from J, leaving 8 bases between. The CDR3 runs 13 residues. Germline CDR1 reads KGHSH; CDR2 reads LQKENI. The full variable domain, completed using reference TRBV18 and TRBJ2-5, is NAGVMQNPRHLVRRRGQEARLRCSPMKGHSHVYWYRQLPEEGLKFMVYLQKENIIDESGMPKERFSAEFPKEGPSILRIQQVVRGDSAAYFCASSPTTAETQYFGPGTRLLVL.